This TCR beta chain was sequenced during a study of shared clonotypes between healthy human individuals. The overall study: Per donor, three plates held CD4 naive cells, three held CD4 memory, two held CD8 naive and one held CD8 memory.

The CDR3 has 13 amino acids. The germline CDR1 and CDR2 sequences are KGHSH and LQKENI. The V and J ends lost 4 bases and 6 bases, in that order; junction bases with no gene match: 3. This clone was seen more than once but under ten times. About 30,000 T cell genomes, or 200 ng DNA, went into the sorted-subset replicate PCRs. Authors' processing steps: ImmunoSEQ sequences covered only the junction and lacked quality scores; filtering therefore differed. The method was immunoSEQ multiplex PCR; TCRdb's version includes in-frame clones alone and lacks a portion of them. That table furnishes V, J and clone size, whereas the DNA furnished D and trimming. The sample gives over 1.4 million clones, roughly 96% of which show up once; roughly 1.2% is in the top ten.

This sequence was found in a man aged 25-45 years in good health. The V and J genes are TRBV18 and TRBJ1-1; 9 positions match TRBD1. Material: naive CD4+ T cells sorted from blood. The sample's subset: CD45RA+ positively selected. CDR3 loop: CASSLQGASEAFF. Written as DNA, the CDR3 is TGTGCCAGCTCACTACAGGGGGCATCTGAAGCTTTCTTT.